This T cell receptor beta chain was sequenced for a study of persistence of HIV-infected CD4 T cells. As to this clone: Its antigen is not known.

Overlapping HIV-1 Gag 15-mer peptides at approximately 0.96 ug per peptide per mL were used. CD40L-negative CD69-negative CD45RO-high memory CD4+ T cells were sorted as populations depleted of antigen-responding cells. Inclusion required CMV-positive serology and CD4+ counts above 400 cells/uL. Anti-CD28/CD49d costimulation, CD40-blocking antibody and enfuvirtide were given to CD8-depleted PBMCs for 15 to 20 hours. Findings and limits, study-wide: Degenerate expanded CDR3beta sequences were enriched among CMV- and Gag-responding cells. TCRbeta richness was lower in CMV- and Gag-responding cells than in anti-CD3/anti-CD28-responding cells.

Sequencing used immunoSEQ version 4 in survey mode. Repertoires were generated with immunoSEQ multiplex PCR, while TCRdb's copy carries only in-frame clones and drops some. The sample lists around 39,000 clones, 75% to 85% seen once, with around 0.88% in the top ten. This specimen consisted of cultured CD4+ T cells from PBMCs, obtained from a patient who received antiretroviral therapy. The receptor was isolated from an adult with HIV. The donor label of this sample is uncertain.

The CDR3 loop reads CASSPPGQAYNSPLHF. CDR3 DNA: TGTGCCAGCTCACCCCCGGGACAGGCCTATAATTCACCCCTCCACTTT. The chain links TRBV18 to TRBJ1-6; 8 bases agree with TRBD1. The length of the CDR3 is 16 residues. Germline CDR1 KGHSH, CDR2 LQKENI. J gave up 2 bases and V 3 bases, and 3 bases lay outside the gene matches.